The text below deals with one TCR beta chain. The CDR3 totals 15 residues. V was cut by 0 bases and J by 5 bases, with 10 bases left in between. CDR1 is MNHEY and CDR2 is SVGEGT in the germline V gene. The sample originates from a study of T cells in Graves' hyperthyroidism and ophthalmopathy. Study in general: Peripheral blood was collected at initial diagnosis, before any treatment.

Amplified regions were TCR beta CDR3 sequences from RNA transcripts. HTBI primers were the set used in a first-round RT-PCR of the TCR CDR3. TCRdb reprocessed the multiplex PCR reads via MiXCR and lists one record per CDR3 protein. Of 600,000 to 850,000 distinct CDR3 sequences listed, about 19% are singletons. Sampled blood dates from first hyperthyroidism diagnosis, and it precedes any ophthalmopathy symptoms. What was sequenced was blood. The origin of this receptor is a woman between 50 and 59 years old with Graves' hyperthyroidism that later progressed to Graves' ophthalmopathy. V and J are TRBV6-2 or TRBV6-3 and TRBJ2-2; D is possibly TRBD2 (5 bases). CDR3 loop: CASSYSDRRTGELFF. In DNA form, the CDR3 reads TGTGCCAGCAGTTACTCCGACCGGAGGACCGGGGAGCTGTTTTTT.